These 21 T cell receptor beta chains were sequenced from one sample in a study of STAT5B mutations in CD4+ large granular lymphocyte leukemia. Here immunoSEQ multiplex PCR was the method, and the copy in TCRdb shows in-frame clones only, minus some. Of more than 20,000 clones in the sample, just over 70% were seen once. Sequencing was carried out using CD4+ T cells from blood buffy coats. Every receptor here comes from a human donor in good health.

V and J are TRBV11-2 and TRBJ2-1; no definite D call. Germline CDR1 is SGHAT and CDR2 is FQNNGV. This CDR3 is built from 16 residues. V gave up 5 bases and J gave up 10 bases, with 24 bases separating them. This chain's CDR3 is CASSPMRGGPRLEQFF. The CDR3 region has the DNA TGTGCCAGCAGCCCCATGAGAGGCGGTCCAAGGCTAGAGCAGTTCTTC.

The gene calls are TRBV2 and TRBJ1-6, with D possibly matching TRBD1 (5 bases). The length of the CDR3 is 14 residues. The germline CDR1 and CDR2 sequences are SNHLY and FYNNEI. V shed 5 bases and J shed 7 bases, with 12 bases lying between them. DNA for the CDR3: TGTGCCAGCAGTTCCCAGGGTCAGAATTCACCCCTCCACTTT. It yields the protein CASSSQGQNSPLHF.

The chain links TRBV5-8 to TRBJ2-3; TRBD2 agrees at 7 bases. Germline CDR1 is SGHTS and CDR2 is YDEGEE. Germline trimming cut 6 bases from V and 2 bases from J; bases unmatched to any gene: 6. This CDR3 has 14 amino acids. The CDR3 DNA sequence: TGTGCCAGCAAGCTAGCGGTATTCACAGATACGCAGTATTTT. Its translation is CASKLAVFTDTQYF. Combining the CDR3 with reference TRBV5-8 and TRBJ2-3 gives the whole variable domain EAGVTQSPTHLIKTRGQQATLRCSPISGHTSVYWYQQALGLGLQFLLWYDEGEERNRGNFPPRFSGRQFPNYSSELNVNALELEDSALYLCASKLAVFTDTQYFGPGTRLTVL.

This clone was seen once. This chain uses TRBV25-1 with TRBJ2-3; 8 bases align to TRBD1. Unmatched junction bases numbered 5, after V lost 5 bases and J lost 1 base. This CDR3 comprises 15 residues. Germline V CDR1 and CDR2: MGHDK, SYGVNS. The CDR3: CASSNPGQGTDTQYF. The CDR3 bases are TGTGCCAGCAGTAACCCGGGACAGGGCACAGATACGCAGTATTTT. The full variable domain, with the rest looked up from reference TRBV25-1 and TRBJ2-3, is EADIYQTPRYLVIGTGKKITLECSQTMGHDKMYWYQQDPGMELHLIHYSYGVNSTEKGDLSSESTVSRIRTEHFPLTLESARPSHTSQYLCASSNPGQGTDTQYFGPGTRLTVL.

This CDR3 is CAISESVLMNTEAFF. The CDR3 coding sequence is TGTGCCATCAGTGAGTCCGTTCTCATGAACACTGAAGCTTTCTTT. This sequence joins TRBV10-3 and TRBJ1-1; D remains ambiguous. The V gene's germline CDR1 is ENHRY and CDR2 SYGVKD. Trimming took off 0 bases at V and 0 bases at J, with 8 bases between the two ends. The CDR3 contains 15 residues.

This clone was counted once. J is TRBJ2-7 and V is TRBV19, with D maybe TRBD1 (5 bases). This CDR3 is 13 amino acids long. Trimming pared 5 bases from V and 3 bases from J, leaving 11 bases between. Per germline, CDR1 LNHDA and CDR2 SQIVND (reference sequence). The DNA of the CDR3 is TGTGCCAGTAGTGGGGCGGCCCGCTACGAGCAGTACTTC. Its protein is CASSGAARYEQYF.

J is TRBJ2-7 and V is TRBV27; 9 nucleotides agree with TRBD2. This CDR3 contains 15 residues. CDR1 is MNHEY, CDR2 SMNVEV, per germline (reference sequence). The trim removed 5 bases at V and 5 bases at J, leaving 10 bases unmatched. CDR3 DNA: TGTGCCAGCAGTCCCCCAAGGACTAGCGCTAACGAGCAGTACTTC. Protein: CASSPPRTSANEQYF.

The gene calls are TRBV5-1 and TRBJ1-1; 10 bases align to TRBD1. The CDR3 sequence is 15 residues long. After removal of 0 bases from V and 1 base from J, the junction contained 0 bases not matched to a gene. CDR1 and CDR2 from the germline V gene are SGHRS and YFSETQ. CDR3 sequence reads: CASSLGTGGNTEAFF. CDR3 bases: TGCGCCAGCAGCTTGGGGACAGGGGGGAACACTGAAGCTTTCTTT.

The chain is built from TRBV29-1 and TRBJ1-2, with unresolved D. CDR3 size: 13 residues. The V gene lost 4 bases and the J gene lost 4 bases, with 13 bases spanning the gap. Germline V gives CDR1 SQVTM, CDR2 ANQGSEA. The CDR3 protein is CSVADRNFYGYTF. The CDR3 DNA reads TGCAGCGTTGCGGACCGAAACTTCTATGGCTACACCTTC.

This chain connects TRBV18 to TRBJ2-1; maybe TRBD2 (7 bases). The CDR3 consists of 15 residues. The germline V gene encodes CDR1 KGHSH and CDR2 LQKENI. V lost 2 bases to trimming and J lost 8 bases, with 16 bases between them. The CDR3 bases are TGTGCCAGCTCACCAACGACCGGGGGGCTGGATGAGCAGTTCTTC. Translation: CASSPTTGGLDEQFF.

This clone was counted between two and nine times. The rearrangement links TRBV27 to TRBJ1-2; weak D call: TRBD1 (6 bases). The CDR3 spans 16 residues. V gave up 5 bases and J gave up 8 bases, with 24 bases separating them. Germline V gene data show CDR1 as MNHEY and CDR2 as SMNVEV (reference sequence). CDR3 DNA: TGTGCCAGCAGTCCCATAAATCCCGGGGGGCGCGTCGGCTACACCTTC. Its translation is CASSPINPGGRVGYTF.

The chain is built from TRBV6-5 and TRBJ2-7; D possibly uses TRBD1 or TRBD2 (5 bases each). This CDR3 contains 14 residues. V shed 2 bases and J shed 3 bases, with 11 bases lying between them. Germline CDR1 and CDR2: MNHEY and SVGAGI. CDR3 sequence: CASSYTGRFYEQYF. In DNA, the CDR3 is TGTGCCAGCAGTTACACGGGACGATTCTACGAGCAGTACTTC.

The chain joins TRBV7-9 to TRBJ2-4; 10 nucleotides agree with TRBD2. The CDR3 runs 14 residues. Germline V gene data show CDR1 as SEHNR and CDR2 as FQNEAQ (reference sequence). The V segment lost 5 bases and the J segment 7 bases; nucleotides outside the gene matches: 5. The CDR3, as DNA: TGTGCCAGCAGCCCCGAGACTAGCGGGAACATTCAGTACTTC. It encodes CASSPETSGNIQYF.

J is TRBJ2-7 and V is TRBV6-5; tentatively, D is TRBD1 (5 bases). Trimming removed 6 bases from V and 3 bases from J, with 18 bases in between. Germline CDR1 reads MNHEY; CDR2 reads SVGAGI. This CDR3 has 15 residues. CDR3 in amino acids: CASSPTEKAHYEQYF. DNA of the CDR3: TGTGCCAGCAGCCCGACAGAGAAAGCCCACTACGAGCAGTACTTC.

This CDR3 reads CASSLGGTRGYTF. Written as DNA, the CDR3 is TGTGCCAGCAGCTTAGGGGGGACACGGGGCTACACCTTC. V and J are TRBV7-9 and TRBJ1-2; a possible D gene is TRBD1 (6 bases). This CDR3 is built from 13 residues. Trimming took off 1 base at V and 8 bases at J, with 11 bases between the two ends. Germline lookup yields CDR1 SEHNR and CDR2 FQNEAQ (reference sequence).

CDR3 sequence (DNA): TGTGCCAGTAGTTTCCACACTGAAGCTTTCTTT. It translates to CASSFHTEAFF. The chain recombines TRBV19 with TRBJ1-1; D is uncertain. V was cut by 5 bases and J by 3 bases, with 4 bases left in between. The CDR3 is 11 residues long. Germline CDR1 is LNHDA and CDR2 is SQIVND (reference sequence). The entire variable domain, with the rest obtained from reference TRBV19 and TRBJ1-1, is as follows: DGGITQSPKYLFRKEGQNVTLSCEQNLNHDAMYWYRQDPGQGLRLIYYSQIVNDFQKGDIAEGYSVSREKKESFPLTVTSAQKNPTAFYLCASSFHTEAFFGQGTRLTVV.

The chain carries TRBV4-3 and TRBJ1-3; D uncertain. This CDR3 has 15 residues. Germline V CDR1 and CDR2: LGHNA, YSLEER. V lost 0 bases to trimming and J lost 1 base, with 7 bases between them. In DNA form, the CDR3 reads TGCGCCAGCAGCCAAGATTCACGGTCTGGAAACACCATATATTTT. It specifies CASSQDSRSGNTIYF.

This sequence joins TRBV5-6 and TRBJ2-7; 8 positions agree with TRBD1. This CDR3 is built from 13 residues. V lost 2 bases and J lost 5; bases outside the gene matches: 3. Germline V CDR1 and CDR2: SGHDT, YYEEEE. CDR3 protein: CASSLGQGNEQYF. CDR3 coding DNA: TGTGCCAGCAGCTTAGGACAGGGAAACGAGCAGTACTTC.

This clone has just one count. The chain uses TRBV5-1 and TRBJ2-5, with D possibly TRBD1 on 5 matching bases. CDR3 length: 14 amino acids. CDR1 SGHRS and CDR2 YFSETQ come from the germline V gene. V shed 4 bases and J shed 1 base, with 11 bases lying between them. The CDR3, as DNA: TGCGCCAGCAGCGATACAGGATCCCAAGAGACCCAGTACTTC. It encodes CASSDTGSQETQYF.

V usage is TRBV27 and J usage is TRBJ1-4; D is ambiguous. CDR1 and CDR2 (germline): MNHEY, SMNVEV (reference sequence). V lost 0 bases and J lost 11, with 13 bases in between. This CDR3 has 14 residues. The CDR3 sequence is CASSLSQGLGKLFF. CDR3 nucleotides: TGTGCCAGCAGTTTATCGCAAGGGTTGGGGAAACTGTTTTTT.

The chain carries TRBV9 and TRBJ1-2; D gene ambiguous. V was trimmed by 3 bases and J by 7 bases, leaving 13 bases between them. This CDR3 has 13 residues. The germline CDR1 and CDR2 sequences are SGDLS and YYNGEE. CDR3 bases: TGTGCCAGCAGCGGGGGTCTGGCTATTGGCTACACCTTC. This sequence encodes CASSGGLAIGYTF.